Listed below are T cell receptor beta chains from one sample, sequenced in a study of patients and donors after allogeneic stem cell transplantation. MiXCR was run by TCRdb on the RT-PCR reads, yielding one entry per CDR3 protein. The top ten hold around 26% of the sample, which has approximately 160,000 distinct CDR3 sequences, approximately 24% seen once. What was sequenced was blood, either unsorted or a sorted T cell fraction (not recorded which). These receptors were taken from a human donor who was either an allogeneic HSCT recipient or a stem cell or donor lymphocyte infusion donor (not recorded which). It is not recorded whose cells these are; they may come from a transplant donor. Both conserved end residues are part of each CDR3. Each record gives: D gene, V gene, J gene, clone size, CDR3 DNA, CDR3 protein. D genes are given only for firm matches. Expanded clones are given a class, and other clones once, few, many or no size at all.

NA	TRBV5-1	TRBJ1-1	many	TGCGCCAGCAGCTTTTTGGAGGGGCCCCTGAACACTGAAGCTTTCTTT	CASSFLEGPLNTEAFF
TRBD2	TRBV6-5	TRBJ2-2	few	TGTGCCACCCTTCGCGGGAGGAACACCGGGGAGCTGTTTTTT	CATLRGRNTGELFF
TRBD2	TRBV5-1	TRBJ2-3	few	TGCGCCAGCAGCTTGGATTCGGGGGGGCCCTACACAGATACGCAGTATTTT	CASSLDSGGPYTDTQYF
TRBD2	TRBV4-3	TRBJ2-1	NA	TGCGCCAGCAGCCCCGAAGGGCTAGCGGGAGTCCTCAATGAGCAGTTCTTC	CASSPEGLAGVLNEQFF
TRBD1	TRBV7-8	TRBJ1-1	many	TGTGCCAGCAGCCCGCACCGGGACAGGGTCTATGGAGCTTTCTTT	CASSPHRDRVYGAFF
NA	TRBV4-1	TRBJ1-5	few	TGCGCCAGCAGCCCTGGGGGGTCGGGGCACAATCAGCCCCAGCATTTT	CASSPGGSGHNQPQHF
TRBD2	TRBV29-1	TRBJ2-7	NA	TGCAGCGCCGGACTAGCGGGAGTGTACGAGCAGTACTTC	CSAGLAGVYEQYF
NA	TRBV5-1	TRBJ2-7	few	TGCGCCAGCAGCTTGGCCGTAGGAGACTACGAGCAGTACTTC	CASSLAVGDYEQYF
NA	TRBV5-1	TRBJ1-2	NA	TGCGCCAGCAGCTTGTTGCTTTCGGGACGAAGTCATGGCTACACCTTC	CASSLLLSGRSHGYTF
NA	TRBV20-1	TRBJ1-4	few	TGCAGTGCTAAGACAAGTAATAATGAAAAACTGTTTTTT	CSAKTSNNEKLFF
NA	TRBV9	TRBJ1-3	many	TGTGCCAGCAGCGTAGGGATAGGGCACACCAGCTCTGGAAACACCATATATTTT	CASSVGIGHTSSGNTIYF
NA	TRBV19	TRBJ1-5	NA	TGTGCCAGTAGTATGAGGGGTATGGGAAATCAGCCCCAGCATTTT	CASSMRGMGNQPQHF
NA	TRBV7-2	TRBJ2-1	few	TGTGCCAGCAGCTTAACTAGCCAAGAGCAGTTCTTC	CASSLTSQEQFF
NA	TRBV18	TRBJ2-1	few	TGTGCCAGCTCATCGACAGGTAAACTATACAATGAGCAGTTCTTC	CASSSTGKLYNEQFF
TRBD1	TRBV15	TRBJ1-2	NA	TGTGCCACCAGCAGGGACAGGGGTTTTGGTGGCTACACCTTC	CATSRDRGFGGYTF
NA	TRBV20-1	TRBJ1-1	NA	TGCAGTGCTAGGGGAGGTTGGAGACTGAACACTGAAGCTTTCTTT	CSARGGWRLNTEAFF
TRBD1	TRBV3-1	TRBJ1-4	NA	TGTGCCAGCAGCCAGCCCGTAAGGACAGGGTATGAAAAACTGTTTTTT	CASSQPVRTGYEKLFF
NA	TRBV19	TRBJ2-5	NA	TGTGCCAGTAGTATCGGCCGAAGGGAGACCCAGTACTTC	CASSIGRRETQYF
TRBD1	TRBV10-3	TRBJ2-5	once	TGTGCCATCAGTGACGGACAGGGAGAGGGAGAGACCCAGTACTTC	CAISDGQGEGETQYF
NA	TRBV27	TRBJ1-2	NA	TGTGCCAGCAGCCTCACAGGCTCCTGGGGCTACACCTTC	CASSLTGSWGYTF
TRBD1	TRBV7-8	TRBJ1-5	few	TGTGCCAGCAGCTTTCTCGGTCGGACAGGGGACTTCAATCAGCCCCAGCATTTT	CASSFLGRTGDFNQPQHF
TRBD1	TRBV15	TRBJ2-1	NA	TGTGCCACCAGACCGGACAGGGGTTACAATGAGCAGTTCTTC	CATRPDRGYNEQFF
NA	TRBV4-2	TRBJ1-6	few	TGTGCCAGCAGCCAAGCGTTGCCCTCCTATAATTCACCCCTCCACTTT	CASSQALPSYNSPLHF
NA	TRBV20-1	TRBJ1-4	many	TGCAGTGCTACCCCTTGGAGGTTAGCAACTAATGAAAAACTGTTTTTT	CSATPWRLATNEKLFF
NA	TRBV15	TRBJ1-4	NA	TGTGCCACCAAAACAGCAACTAATGAAAAACTGTTTTTT	CATKTATNEKLFF
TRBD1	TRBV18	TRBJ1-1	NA	TGTGCCAGCTCCGGACAGGGAATCATGAACACTGAAGCTTTCTTT	CASSGQGIMNTEAFF
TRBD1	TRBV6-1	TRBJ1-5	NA	TGTGCCAGCAGTGAAAAGGACAGGGGGATCAATCAGCCCCAGCATTTT	CASSEKDRGINQPQHF
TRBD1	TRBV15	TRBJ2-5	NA	TGTGCCACCAGTAGGGACAGGGCCCAAGAGACCCAGTACTTC	CATSRDRAQETQYF
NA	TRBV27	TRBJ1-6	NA	TGTGCCAGCAGCTATTTTGGGCAGAGGAATTCACCCCTCCACTTT	CASSYFGQRNSPLHF
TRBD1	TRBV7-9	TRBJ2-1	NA	TGTGCCAGCAGATTTGAGGGACAGGGGGCGATCAATGAGCAGTTCTTC	CASRFEGQGAINEQFF
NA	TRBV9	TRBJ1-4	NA	TGTGCCAGCAGCCCGGGGGGTTTTAATGAAAAACTGTTTTTT	CASSPGGFNEKLFF
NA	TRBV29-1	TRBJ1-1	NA	TGCAGCGCCCCGGGACCAGCCATGAACACTGAAGCTTTCTTT	CSAPGPAMNTEAFF
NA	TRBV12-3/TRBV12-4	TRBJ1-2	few	TGTGCCAGCAGCATACCGCAGGGCTATGGCTACACCTTC	CASSIPQGYGYTF
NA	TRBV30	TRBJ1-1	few	TGTGCCTGGAGTGTAGTGTCGGGGGCATCGGAGGCTTTCTTT	CAWSVVSGASEAFF
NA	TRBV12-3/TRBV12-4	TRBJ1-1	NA	TGTGCCAGCAGTTTCTGGCCCATGAACACTGAAGCTTTCTTT	CASSFWPMNTEAFF
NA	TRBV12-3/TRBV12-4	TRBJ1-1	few	TGTGCCAGCAGTTTCGACCGATTCAACACTGAAGCTTTCTTT	CASSFDRFNTEAFF
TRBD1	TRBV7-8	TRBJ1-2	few	TGTGCCAGCAGTGAACACCGGGACAGGGGAGGATATGGCTACACCTTC	CASSEHRDRGGYGYTF
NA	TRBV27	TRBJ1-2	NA	TGTGCCAGCAGCCAGAATAACAACTATGGCTACACCTTC	CASSQNNNYGYTF
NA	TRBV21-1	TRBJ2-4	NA	TGTGCCAGCAGCAAATGTCTAACAGCCAAAAACATTCAGTACTTC	CASSKCLTAKNIQYF
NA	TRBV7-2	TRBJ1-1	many	TGTGCCAGCAGCTTAGCCAGGGAGGGCCCTGAAGCTTTCTTT	CASSLAREGPEAFF
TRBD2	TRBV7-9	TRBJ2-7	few	TGTGCCAGCAGCTTGGATTGGACTAGCGGGAGCCTCGTCTACGAGCAGTACTTC	CASSLDWTSGSLVYEQYF
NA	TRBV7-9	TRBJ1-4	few	TGTGCCAGCAGCCGGACATCCGGGGGGGTCCGCAATGAAAAACTGTTTTTT	CASSRTSGGVRNEKLFF
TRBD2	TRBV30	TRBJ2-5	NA	TGTGCCTGGAGCGCGGGACTAGCGGGAGTCCGGGAGACCCAGTACTTC	CAWSAGLAGVRETQYF
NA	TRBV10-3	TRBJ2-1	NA	TGTGCCATCAGTGAAGGGGTATCAGGACTCGCATTGGATGAGCAGTTCTTC	CAISEGVSGLALDEQFF
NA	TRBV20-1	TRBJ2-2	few	TGCAGTGCTTCCGGGACAACGAGCTCCGGGGAGCTGTTTTTT	CSASGTTSSGELFF
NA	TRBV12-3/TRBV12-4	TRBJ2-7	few	TGTGCCAGCAGTTTAGGGGAGAGCTCCTACGAGCAGTACTTC	CASSLGESSYEQYF
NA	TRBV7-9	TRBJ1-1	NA	TGTGCCAGCAGCCCCGAGGGGGGACCTGGTCGCACTGAAGCTTTCTTT	CASSPEGGPGRTEAFF
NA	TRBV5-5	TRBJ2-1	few	TGTGCCAGCAGCCCGAGCCCCTTTTCCTACAATGAGCAGTTCTTC	CASSPSPFSYNEQFF
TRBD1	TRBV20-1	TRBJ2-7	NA	TGCAGTGCTAGAAACCGGGACAGGATCTCCTACGAGCAGTACTTC	CSARNRDRISYEQYF
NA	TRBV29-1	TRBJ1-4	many	TGCAGCATACAGAAGAATGAAAAACTGTTTTTT	CSIQKNEKLFF
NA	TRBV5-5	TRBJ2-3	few	TGTGCCAGCAGCTTGGCAGGGGCTTCCACAGATACGCAGTATTTT	CASSLAGASTDTQYF
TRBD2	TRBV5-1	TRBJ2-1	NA	TGCGCCAGCAGCTCGGGACTAGCGGGAGGAGCTACGCAGTTCTTC	CASSSGLAGGATQFF